Shown below are 9 T cell receptor beta chains from a single sample sequenced in a study of blood T cell repertoires in COVID-19. Method: immunoSEQ multiplex PCR; TCRdb's copy keeps in-frame clones and lacks some. The sample has 140,000 to 150,000 clones; over 70% are singletons. The sequenced sample consisted of peripheral blood. The origin of the receptors is a man between 45 and 60 years old with active or convalescent COVID-19.

This clone was picked up a small number of times. V usage is TRBV4-1 and J usage is TRBJ1-2, with 9 bases aligning to TRBD1. CDR3 length: 16 amino acids. The germline CDR1 and CDR2 sequences are MGHRA and YSYEKL. V shed 3 bases, J shed 6 bases, and the junction held 11 bases outside the gene matches. CDR3 nucleotide sequence: TGCGCCAGCAGCCAGGACCCGACAGGGGGGTCGAATGGCTACACCTTC. The encoded protein is CASSQDPTGGSNGYTF.

The rearrangement uses TRBV6-5 and TRBJ1-2, with unresolved D. CDR1 and CDR2 from the germline V gene are MNHEY and SVGAGI. V was cut by 7 bases and J by 8 bases, with 11 bases left in between. The CDR3 length is 11 residues. The CDR3 loop is CASTAGQGYTF. CDR3 in DNA: TGTGCCAGCACAGCAGGTCAGGGCTACACCTTC.

The chain is built from TRBV5-8 and TRBJ2-3; 10 bases line up with TRBD1. CDR1 is SGHTS, CDR2 YDEGEE, per germline. The V segment lost 4 bases and the J segment 5 bases; nucleotides outside the gene matches: 10. The CDR3 is made up of 16 amino acids. The CDR3 DNA reads TGTGCCAGCAGCCACCTTACTGGGACAGGGGTAGATACGCAGTATTTT. Its translation is CASSHLTGTGVDTQYF.

Only a few counts were recorded for this clone. This rearrangement joins TRBV5-6 to TRBJ2-7; 8 positions agree with TRBD1. With V trimmed by 2 bases and J by 2 bases, 6 bases remained unmatched. The CDR3 sequence is 15 residues long. Germline V lookup: CDR1 SGHDT, CDR2 YYEEEE. The CDR3, as DNA: TGTGCCAGCAGCTTTAAGCGACAGGGGCCCTACGAGCAGTACTTC. Translated: CASSFKRQGPYEQYF. Supplemented by reference TRBV5-6 and TRBJ2-7, the full variable domain reads DAGVTQSPTHLIKTRGQQVTLRCSPKSGHDTVSWYQQALGQGPQFIFQYYEEEERQRGNFPDRFSGHQFPNYSSELNVNALLLGDSALYLCASSFKRQGPYEQYFGPGTRLTVT.

The chain links TRBV9 to TRBJ2-3; 11 bases agree with TRBD2. The CDR3 runs to 14 residues. In germline, CDR1 is SGDLS, CDR2 YYNGEE. Losses at the gene ends were 3 bases for V and 10 bases for J; bases not matched to a gene: 7. The CDR3 nucleotides are TGTGCCAGCAGCGCGGGACTAGCGGACCAACCGCAGTATTTT. Amino acids: CASSAGLADQPQYF. Filled out from reference TRBV9 and TRBJ2-3, the complete variable domain reads DSGVTQTPKHLITATGQRVTLRCSPRSGDLSVYWYQQSLDQGLQFLIQYYNGEERAKGNILERFSAQQFPDLHSELNLSSLELGDSALYFCASSAGLADQPQYFGPGTRLTVL.

The V and J genes are TRBV19 and TRBJ2-3; no clear D gene. Trimming stripped 4 bases from V and 1 base from J, with 12 bases between. This CDR3 contains 15 residues. The germline V gene encodes CDR1 LNHDA and CDR2 SQIVND (reference sequence). The CDR3 sequence is CASSTVVSGTDTQYF. As DNA, the CDR3 is TGTGCCAGTAGTACGGTCGTATCGGGCACAGATACGCAGTATTTT.

This chain connects TRBV7-3 to TRBJ2-3, with TRBD1 identical over 9 bases. The length of the CDR3 is 13 residues. The germline CDR1 and CDR2 sequences are SGHTA and FQGTGA. Trimming at V came to 8 bases and at J to 3 bases, leaving 3 bases not matched to a gene. CDR3: CASGTGWTDTQYF. The DNA for the CDR3 is TGTGCCAGCGGGACAGGGTGGACAGATACGCAGTATTTT.

The chain links TRBV5-4 to TRBJ1-4, with D possibly TRBD1 on 6 matching bases. From germline, CDR1 is SGHNT and CDR2 YYREEE (reference sequence). The CDR3 covers 15 residues. V lost 4 bases and J lost 8, with 18 bases in between. The CDR3 region is CASSQQQGNLEKLFF. CDR3 nucleotides: TGTGCCAGCAGCCAACAACAGGGAAACCTAGAAAAACTGTTTTTT.

This clone was detected a few times. The chain joins TRBV28 to TRBJ1-2; D gene ambiguous. This CDR3 comprises 13 residues. Per the germline V gene, CDR1 is MDHEN and CDR2 is SYDVKM. Trimming stripped 5 bases from V and 8 bases from J, with 15 bases between. CDR3 sequence reads: CASSPQATWGYTF. The CDR3, as DNA: TGTGCCAGCAGTCCCCAAGCCACCTGGGGCTACACCTTC.